Listed below are T cell receptor beta chains from one sample, sequenced in a study of molecular identifiers for immune sequencing clone quantification. TCRdb re-called the PCR reads through MiXCR, storing one row per CDR3 protein. The profile shows approximately 54,000 distinct CDR3 sequences, around 25% of them singletons. Sequencing input: naive CD8+ T cells from blood, with Jurkat cell RNA spiked in. These receptors all stem from a human donor in good health. Some libraries in this study had Jurkat cell RNA spiked in. The CDR3 runs from the conserved cysteine through the conserved F or W. The D gene is left open where the match is weak. Clone size appears in some rows only: once, few, many, or a class for an expanded clone.

CASSSSDSQGTEAFF,TGTGCCAGCAGCTCTTCGGACAGCCAGGGCACTGAAGCTTTCTTT,TRBJ1-1,many,.,TRBV5-5
CASSFTGHTDTQYF,TGTGCCAGCAGCTTCACAGGGCACACAGATACGCAGTATTTT,TRBJ2-3,many,.,TRBV5-4
CASSLPGQGNSEQYF,TGTGCCAGCAGCTTGCCGGGACAGGGGAATAGTGAGCAGTACTTC,TRBJ2-7,.,TRBD1,TRBV7-9
CASSFLGQNNEKLFF,TGTGCCAGCAGTTTCCTGGGACAGAATAATGAAAAACTGTTTTTT,TRBJ1-4,many,TRBD1,TRBV28
CASSGGTGGSTDTQYF,TGTGCCAGCAGCGGCGGGACAGGGGGCAGCACAGATACGCAGTATTTT,TRBJ2-3,many,TRBD1,TRBV5-6
CASTSGGAYEQSF,TGTGCCAGTACTAGCGGGGGGGCCTATGAGCAGTCCTTC,TRBJ2-1,.,TRBD2,TRBV27
CAGSPRSQGSYERYF,TGTGCCGGCAGCCCTCGGAGTCAGGGCTCCTACGAGCGGTACTTC,TRBJ2-7,.,.,TRBV7-2
CASSGGQGAHYGYTF,TGTGCCAGCAGCGGTGGACAGGGGGCACACTATGGCTACACCTTC,TRBJ1-2,many,TRBD1,TRBV9
CSVVGGLGYEQYF,TGCAGCGTTGTGGGGGGGTTGGGTTACGAGCAGTACTTC,TRBJ2-7,.,TRBD2,TRBV29-1
CASSPGYGTYEQYF,TGCGCCAGCAGCCCTGGGTACGGGACCTACGAGCAGTACTTC,TRBJ2-7,many,.,TRBV4-3
CASSLEGGRPYEQYF,TGTGCCAGCAGCTTGGAAGGGGGAAGGCCCTACGAGCAGTACTTC,TRBJ2-7,many,.,TRBV5-6
CASSQGWGSGYEQYF,TGTGCCAGCAGCCAAGGATGGGGCAGCGGCTACGAGCAGTACTTC,TRBJ2-7,few,.,TRBV14
CSVPGLPTDTQYF,TGCAGCGTACCGGGACTACCCACAGATACGCAGTATTTT,TRBJ2-3,many,TRBD2,TRBV29-1
CSVGTGGGEKLFF,TGCAGCGTCGGGACAGGGGGAGGTGAAAAACTGTTTTTT,TRBJ1-4,many,TRBD1,TRBV29-1
CASSFDREAFF,TGTGCCAGCAGTTTTGACAGGGAAGCTTTCTTT,TRBJ1-1,many,.,TRBV12-3/TRBV12-4
CASSLNILGYQETQYF,TGTGCCAGCAGCTTAAATATCCTCGGGTACCAAGAGACCCAGTACTTC,TRBJ2-5,many,.,TRBV7-6
CASSLDLGGGETQYF,TGTGCCAGCAGCTTAGATCTGGGGGGAGGCGAGACCCAGTACTTC,TRBJ2-5,many,.,TRBV11-2
CASSAYNTEAFF,TGTGCCAGCAGTGCATACAACACTGAAGCTTTCTTT,TRBJ1-1,many,.,TRBV6-2/TRBV6-3
CASNNPQTEAFF,TGCGCCAGCAACAACCCGCAAACTGAAGCTTTCTTT,TRBJ1-1,many,.,TRBV10-2
CASSLTGDSSYNEQFF,TGTGCCAGCAGTTTGACAGGGGATAGCTCCTACAATGAGCAGTTCTTC,TRBJ2-1,few,TRBD1,TRBV27
CASSPGQSRDEKLFF,TGTGCCAGCAGCCCCGGACAGTCGCGCGATGAAAAACTGTTTTTT,TRBJ1-4,many,.,TRBV7-3
CASSGSNQPQHF,TGTGCCAGCAGCGGAAGCAATCAGCCCCAGCATTTT,TRBJ1-5,many,.,TRBV7-8
CASSYWEGTYEQYF,TGTGCCAGCAGTTACTGGGAGGGAACCTACGAGCAGTACTTC,TRBJ2-7,many,TRBD2,TRBV6-2/TRBV6-3
CSAPRSVNTEAFF,TGCAGTGCACCCCGCTCAGTGAACACTGAAGCTTTCTTT,TRBJ1-1,many,.,TRBV20-1
CASSGGYVTSYNEQFF,TGTGCCAGCAGTGGGGGGTATGTTACCTCCTACAATGAGCAGTTCTTC,TRBJ2-1,many,.,TRBV7-3
CASSRSGGPYNEQFF,TGTGCCAGTAGCAGATCAGGGGGCCCCTACAATGAGCAGTTCTTC,TRBJ2-1,many,TRBD1,TRBV19
CASSLALAGGGDEQFF,TGTGCCAGCAGCTTAGCGCTGGCGGGGGGAGGGGATGAGCAGTTCTTC,TRBJ2-1,.,TRBD2,TRBV7-2
CASSLLHISGNTIYF,TGTGCCAGCAGCTTATTACACATCTCTGGAAACACCATATATTTT,TRBJ1-3,.,.,TRBV11-2
CASNQLAGEGEQYF,TGTGCCAGCAATCAACTAGCGGGAGAGGGCGAGCAGTACTTC,TRBJ2-7,many,TRBD2,TRBV27
CASSWTGGELFF,TGTGCCAGCAGTTGGACAGGCGGGGAGCTGTTTTTT,TRBJ2-2,many,TRBD1,TRBV12-3/TRBV12-4
CASSPTERIYEQYF,TGTGCCAGCTCCCCGACCGAGCGGATTTACGAGCAGTACTTC,TRBJ2-7,many,.,TRBV27